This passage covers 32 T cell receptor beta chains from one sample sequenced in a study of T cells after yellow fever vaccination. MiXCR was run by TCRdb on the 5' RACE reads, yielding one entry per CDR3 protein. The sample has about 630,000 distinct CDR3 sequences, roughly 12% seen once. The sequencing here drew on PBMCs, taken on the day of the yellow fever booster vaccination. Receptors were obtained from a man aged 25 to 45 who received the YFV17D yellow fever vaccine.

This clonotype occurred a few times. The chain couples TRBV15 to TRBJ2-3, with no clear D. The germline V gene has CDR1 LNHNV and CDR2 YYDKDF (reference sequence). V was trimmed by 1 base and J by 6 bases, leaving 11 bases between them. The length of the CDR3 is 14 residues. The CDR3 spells CATSRGATLDTQYF. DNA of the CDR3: TGTGCCACCAGCAGAGGGGCGACACTGGATACGCAGTATTTT.

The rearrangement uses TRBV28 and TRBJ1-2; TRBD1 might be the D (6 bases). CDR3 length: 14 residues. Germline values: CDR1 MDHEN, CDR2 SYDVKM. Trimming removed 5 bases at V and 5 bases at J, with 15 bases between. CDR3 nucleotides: TGTGCCAGCAGTCCCAGGGGTCTCGGGTATGGCTACACCTTC. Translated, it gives CASSPRGLGYGYTF.

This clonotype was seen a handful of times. This CDR3 is CASSWGTGEYGYTF. The CDR3 DNA reads as TGTGCCAGCAGTTGGGGGACAGGGGAATATGGCTACACCTTC. The chain employs TRBV27 and TRBJ1-2, with TRBD1 matching 10 bases. This CDR3 comprises 14 residues. CDR1 and CDR2 from the germline V gene are MNHEY and SMNVEV (reference sequence). Trimming cost V 4 bases and J 5 bases; bases outside gene matches: 4.

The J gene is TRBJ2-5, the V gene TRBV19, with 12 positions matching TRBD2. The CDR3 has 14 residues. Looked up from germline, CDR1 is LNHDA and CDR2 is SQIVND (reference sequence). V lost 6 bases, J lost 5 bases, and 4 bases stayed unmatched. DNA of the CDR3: TGTGCCAGTAGCGGACTAGCGGGAACGGAGACCCAGTACTTC. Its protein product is CASSGLAGTETQYF.

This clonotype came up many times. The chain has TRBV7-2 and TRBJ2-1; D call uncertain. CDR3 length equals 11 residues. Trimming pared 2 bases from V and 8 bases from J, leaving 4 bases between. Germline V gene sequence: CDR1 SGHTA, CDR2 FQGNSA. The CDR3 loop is CASSLFYEQFF. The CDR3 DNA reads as TGTGCCAGCAGCTTATTTTATGAGCAGTTCTTC.

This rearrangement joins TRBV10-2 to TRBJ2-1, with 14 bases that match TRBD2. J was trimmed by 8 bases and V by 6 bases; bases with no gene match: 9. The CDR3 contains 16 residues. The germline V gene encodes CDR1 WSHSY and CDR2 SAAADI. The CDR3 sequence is CASSAGTSGRGDEQFF. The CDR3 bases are TGCGCCAGCAGCGCCGGGACTAGCGGGAGAGGCGATGAGCAGTTCTTC.

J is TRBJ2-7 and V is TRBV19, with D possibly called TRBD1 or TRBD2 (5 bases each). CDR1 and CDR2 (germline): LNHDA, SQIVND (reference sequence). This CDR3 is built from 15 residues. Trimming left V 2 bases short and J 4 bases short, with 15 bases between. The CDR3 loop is CASSIRGGPLYEQYF. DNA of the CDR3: TGTGCCAGTAGTATAAGGGGCGGGCCGCTTTACGAGCAGTACTTC.

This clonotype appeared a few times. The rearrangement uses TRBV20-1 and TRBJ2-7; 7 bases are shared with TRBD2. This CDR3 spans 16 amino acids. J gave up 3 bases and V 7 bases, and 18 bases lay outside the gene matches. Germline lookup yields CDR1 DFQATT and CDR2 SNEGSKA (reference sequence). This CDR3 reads CSGQNWRENGIYEQYF. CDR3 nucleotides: TGCAGTGGACAAAACTGGCGGGAGAACGGGATCTACGAGCAGTACTTC.

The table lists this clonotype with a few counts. In DNA form, the CDR3 reads TGCAGTGCAACCGACGGGACGGGAGTGAAAACGCAGTATTTT. Its translation is CSATDGTGVKTQYF. The chain combines TRBV20-1 with TRBJ2-3; D is possibly TRBD2 (6 bases). Germline CDR1 DFQATT, CDR2 SNEGSKA (reference sequence). V dropped 6 bases and J dropped 9 bases, with 22 bases sitting between them. The CDR3 loop spans 14 amino acids.

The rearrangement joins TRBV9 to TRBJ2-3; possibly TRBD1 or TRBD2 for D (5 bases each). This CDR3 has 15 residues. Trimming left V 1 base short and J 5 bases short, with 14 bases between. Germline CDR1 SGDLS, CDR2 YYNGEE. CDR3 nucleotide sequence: TGTGCCAGCAGCGTAAGCTCGATGAGGGGAGATACGCAGTATTTT. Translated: CASSVSSMRGDTQYF.

Written as DNA, the CDR3 is TGTGCCAGCAGGTCCCAGGAAATGAGCACCGGGGAGCTGTTTTTT. Its protein product is CASRSQEMSTGELFF. The chain uses TRBV12-3 or TRBV12-4 and TRBJ2-2; D ambiguous. Trimming cost V 6 bases and J 4 bases, with 15 bases left between them. CDR3 length: 15 amino acids.

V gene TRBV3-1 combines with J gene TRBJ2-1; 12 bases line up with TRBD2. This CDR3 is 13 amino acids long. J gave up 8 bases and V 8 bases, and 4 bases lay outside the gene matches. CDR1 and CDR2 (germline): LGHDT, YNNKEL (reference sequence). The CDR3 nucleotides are TGTGCCAGCGGCGGGACTAGCGGGTATGAGCAGTTCTTC. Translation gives CASGGTSGYEQFF.

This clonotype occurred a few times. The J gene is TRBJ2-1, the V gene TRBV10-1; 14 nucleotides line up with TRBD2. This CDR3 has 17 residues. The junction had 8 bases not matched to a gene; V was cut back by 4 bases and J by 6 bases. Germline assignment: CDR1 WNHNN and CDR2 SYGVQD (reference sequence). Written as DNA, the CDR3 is TGCGCCAGCAGTGGAAGGGGGACTAGCGGGAGAGGCAATGAGCAGTTCTTC. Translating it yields CASSGRGTSGRGNEQFF.

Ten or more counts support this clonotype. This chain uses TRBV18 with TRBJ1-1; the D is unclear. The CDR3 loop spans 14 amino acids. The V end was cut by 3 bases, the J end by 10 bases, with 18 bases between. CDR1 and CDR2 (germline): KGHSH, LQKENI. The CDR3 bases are TGTGCCAGCTCACCCTCAATGGGCCTTCGTGGAGCTTTCTTT. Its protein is CASSPSMGLRGAFF.

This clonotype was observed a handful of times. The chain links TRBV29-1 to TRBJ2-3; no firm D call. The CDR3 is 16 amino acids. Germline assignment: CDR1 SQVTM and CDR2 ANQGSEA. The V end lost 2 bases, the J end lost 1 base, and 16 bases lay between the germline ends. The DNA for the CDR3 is TGCAGCGTTGAAAGTAGCCAGATTGGGGGCACAGATACGCAGTATTTT. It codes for CSVESSQIGGTDTQYF.

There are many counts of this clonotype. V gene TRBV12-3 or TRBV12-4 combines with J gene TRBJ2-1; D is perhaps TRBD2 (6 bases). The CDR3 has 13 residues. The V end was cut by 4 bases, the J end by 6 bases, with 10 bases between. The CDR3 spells CASSWDSSNEQFF. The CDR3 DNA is TGTGCCAGCAGTTGGGACTCCAGCAATGAGCAGTTCTTC.

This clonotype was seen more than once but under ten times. The CDR3 sequence is CASSQDRYRNTEAFF. The DNA for the CDR3 is TGCGCCAGCAGCCAAGATAGATACAGGAACACTGAAGCTTTCTTT. The V call is TRBV4-3, the J call TRBJ1-1; D gene uncertain. Trimming shortened V by 0 bases and J by 1 base, and 9 bases separated the two germline ends. Germline V gene lookup returns CDR1 LGHNA and CDR2 YSLEER. CDR3 size: 15 residues.

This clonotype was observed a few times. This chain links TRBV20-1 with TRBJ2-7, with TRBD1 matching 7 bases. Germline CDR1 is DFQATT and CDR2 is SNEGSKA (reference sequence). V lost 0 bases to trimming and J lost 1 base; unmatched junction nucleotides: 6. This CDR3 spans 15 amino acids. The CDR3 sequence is CSARDGQGESYEQYF. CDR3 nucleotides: TGCAGTGCTAGAGATGGGCAGGGGGAATCCTACGAGCAGTACTTC.

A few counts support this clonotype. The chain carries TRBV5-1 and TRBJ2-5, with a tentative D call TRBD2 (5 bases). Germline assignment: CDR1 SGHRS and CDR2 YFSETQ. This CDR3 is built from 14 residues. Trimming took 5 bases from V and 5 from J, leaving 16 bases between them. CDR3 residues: CASSKVGIEETQYF. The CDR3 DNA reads TGCGCCAGCAGTAAGGTCGGGATCGAGGAGACCCAGTACTTC.

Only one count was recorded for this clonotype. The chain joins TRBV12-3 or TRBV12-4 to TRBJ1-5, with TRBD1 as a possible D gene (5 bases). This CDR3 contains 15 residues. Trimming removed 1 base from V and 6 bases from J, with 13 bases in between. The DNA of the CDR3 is TGTGCCAGCAGTTTAGACGGGGCGCGGGGTCAGCCCCAGCATTTT. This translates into CASSLDGARGQPQHF.

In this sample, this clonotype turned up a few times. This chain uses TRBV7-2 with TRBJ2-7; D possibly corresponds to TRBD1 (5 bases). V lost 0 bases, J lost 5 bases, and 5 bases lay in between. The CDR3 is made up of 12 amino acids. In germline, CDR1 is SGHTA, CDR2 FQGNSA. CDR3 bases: TGTGCCAGCAGCTTAGCGGGGCACGAGCAGTACTTC. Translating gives CASSLAGHEQYF.

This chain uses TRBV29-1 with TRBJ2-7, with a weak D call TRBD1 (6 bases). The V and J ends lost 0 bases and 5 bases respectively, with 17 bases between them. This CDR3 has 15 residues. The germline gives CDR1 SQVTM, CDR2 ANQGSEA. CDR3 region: CSVEDGYKGDNEQYF. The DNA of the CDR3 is TGCAGCGTTGAAGATGGGTACAAGGGGGATAACGAGCAGTACTTC.

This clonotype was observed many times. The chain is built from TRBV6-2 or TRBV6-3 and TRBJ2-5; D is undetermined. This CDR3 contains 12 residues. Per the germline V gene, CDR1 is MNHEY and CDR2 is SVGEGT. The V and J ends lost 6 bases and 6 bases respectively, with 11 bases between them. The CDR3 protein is CASRELPKTQYF. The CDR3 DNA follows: TGTGCCAGCAGAGAGCTCCCGAAGACCCAGTACTTC.

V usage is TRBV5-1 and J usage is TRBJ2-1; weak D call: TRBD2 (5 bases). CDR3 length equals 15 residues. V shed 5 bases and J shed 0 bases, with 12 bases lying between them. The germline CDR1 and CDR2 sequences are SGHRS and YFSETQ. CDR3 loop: CASSLRAGSYNEQFF. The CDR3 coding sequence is TGCGCCAGCAGTCTCCGGGCGGGCTCCTACAATGAGCAGTTCTTC. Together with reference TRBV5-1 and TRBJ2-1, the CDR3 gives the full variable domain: KAGVTQTPRYLIKTRGQQVTLSCSPISGHRSVSWYQQTPGQGLQFLFEYFSETQRNKGNFPGRFSGRQFSNSRSEMNVSTLELGDSALYLCASSLRAGSYNEQFFGPGTRLTVL.

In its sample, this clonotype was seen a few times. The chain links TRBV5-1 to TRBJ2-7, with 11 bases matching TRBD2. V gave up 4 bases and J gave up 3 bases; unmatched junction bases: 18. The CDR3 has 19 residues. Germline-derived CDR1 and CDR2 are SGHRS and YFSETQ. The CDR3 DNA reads TGCGCCAGCAGCCTAACAGGGGCCTCGACTAGCGGGACGGTCTACGAGCAGTACTTC. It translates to CASSLTGASTSGTVYEQYF.

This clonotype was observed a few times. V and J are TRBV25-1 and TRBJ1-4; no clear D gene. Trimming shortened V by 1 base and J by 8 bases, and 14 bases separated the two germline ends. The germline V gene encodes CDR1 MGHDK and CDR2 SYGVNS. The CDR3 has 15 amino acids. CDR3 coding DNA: TGTGCCAGCAGTGAATCGCCAAACAGCCAGGAAAAACTGTTTTTT. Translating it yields CASSESPNSQEKLFF.

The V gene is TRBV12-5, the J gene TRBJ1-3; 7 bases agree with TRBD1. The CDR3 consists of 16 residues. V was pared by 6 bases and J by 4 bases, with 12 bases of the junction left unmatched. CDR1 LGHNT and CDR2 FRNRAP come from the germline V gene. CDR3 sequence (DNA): TGTGCTAGTGGCCAACCTCAACAGGGGAAGGGAAACACCATATATTTT. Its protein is CASGQPQQGKGNTIYF. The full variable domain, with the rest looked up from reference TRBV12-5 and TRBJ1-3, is DARVTQTPRHKVTEMGQEVTMRCQPILGHNTVFWYRQTMMQGLELLAYFRNRAPLDDSGMPKDRFSAEMPDATLATLKIQPSEPRDSAVYFCASGQPQQGKGNTIYFGEGSWLTVV.

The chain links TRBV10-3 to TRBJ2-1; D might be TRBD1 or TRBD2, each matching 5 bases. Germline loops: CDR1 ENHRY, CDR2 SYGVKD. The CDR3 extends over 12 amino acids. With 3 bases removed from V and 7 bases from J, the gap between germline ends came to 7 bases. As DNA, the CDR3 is TGTGCCATCAGTGACAGGGAGAATGAGCAGTTCTTC. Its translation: CAISDRENEQFF.

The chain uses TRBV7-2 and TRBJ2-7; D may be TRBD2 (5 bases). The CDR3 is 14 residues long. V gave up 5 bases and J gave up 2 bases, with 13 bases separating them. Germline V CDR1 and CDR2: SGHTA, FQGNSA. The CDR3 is CASSPGPRAYEQYF. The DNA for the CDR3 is TGTGCCAGCAGCCCAGGTCCGCGGGCCTACGAGCAGTACTTC. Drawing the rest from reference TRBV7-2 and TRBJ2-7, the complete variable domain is GAGVSQSPSNKVTEKGKDVELRCDPISGHTALYWYRQSLGQGLEFLIYFQGNSAPDKSGLPSDRFSAERTGGSVSTLTIQRTQQEDSAVYLCASSPGPRAYEQYFGPGTRLTVT.

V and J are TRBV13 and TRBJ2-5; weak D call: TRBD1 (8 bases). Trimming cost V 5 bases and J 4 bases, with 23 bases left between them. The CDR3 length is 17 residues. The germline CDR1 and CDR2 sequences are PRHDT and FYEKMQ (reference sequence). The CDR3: CASSRNRGGLYPETQYF. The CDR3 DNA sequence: TGTGCCAGCAGCCGAAACAGGGGGGGCCTTTATCCAGAGACCCAGTACTTC.

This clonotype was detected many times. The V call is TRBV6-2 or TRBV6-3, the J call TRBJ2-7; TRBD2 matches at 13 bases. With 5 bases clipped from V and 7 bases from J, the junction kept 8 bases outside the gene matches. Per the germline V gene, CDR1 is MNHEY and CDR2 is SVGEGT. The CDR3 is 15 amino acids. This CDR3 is CASSTYGLAGEEQYF. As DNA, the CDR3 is TGTGCCAGCAGTACGTATGGACTAGCGGGAGAAGAGCAGTACTTC.

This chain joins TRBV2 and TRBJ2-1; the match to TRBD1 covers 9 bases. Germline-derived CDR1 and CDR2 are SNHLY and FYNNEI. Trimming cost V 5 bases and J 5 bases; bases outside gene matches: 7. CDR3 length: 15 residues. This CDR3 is CASSNRDRAHNEQFF. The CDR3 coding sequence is TGTGCCAGCAGTAACCGGGACAGGGCCCACAATGAGCAGTTCTTC. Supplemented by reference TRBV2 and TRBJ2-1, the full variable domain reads EPEVTQTPSHQVTQMGQEVILRCVPISNHLYFYWYRQILGQKVEFLVSFYNNEISEKSEIFDDQFSVERPDGSNFTLKIRSTKLEDSAMYFCASSNRDRAHNEQFFGPGTRLTVL.